This T cell receptor (beta chain) was documented in a study of OX40 agonist ivuxolimab in advanced cancers. Blood got drawn at baseline, again on cycle 4 day 1, and then on cycle 7 day 1. Findings of the study overall: CD8+ T cells were the subset that, on average, had more expanded clones than CD4+. At 0.1 to 3.0 mg/kg and by week 6, CD4+ and CD8+ T cells in the blood had expanded clonally.

Details on this clone: Its cognate antigen is unknown.

The table came from immunoSEQ multiplex PCR; TCRdb's copy has only in-frame clones and leaves some out. The repertoire holds more than 55,000 clones, 80% to 90% seen once, with around 10% in the top ten. V gave up 1 base and J gave up 1 base, with 11 bases separating them. Germline V CDR1 and CDR2: MNHNS, SASEGT. CDR3 length: 16 residues. This clonotype was sampled from an adult with an advanced solid tumor such as melanoma, head and neck, liver or kidney cancer. J is TRBJ1-3 and V is TRBV6-1; no firm D call. The specimen comprised CD4+ or CD8+ T cells sorted from blood, sampled in a trial of the OX40 agonist ivuxolimab. CDR3: CASSEGNLGSGNTIYF. DNA of the CDR3: TGTGCCAGCAGTGAAGGAAACTTGGGATCTGGAAACACCATATATTTT.